The 2 T cell receptor beta chains reported below all come from one sample, sequenced in a study of cytomegalovirus exposure and HLA in healthy donors. The PCR ran on 60 Vbeta and 13 Jbeta primers. The protocol was immunoSEQ multiplex PCR, while the TCRdb copy is restricted to in-frame clones and leaves out a portion. The sample lists almost 200,000 clones; roughly 79% were seen once. The source material was PBMCs. Source of these receptors: a man younger than 40 in good health and CMV-seronegative.

This clone was detected a few times. This rearrangement joins TRBV15 to TRBJ1-2; no clear D. V dropped 8 bases and J dropped 2 bases, with 9 bases sitting between them. The CDR3 is 12 residues long. From germline, CDR1 is LNHNV and CDR2 YYDKDF (reference sequence). This CDR3 is CATSTDNYGYTF. The CDR3 DNA reads as TGTGCCACCTCGACTGACAACTATGGCTACACCTTC. The whole variable domain, remainder taken from reference TRBV15 and TRBJ1-2, is DAMVIQNPRYQVTQFGKPVTLSCSQTLNHNVMYWYQQKSSQAPKLLFHYYDKDFNNEADTPDNFQSRRPNTSFCFLDIRSPGLGDTAMYLCATSTDNYGYTFGSGTRLTVV.

The chain links TRBV10-1 to TRBJ2-7; 8 nucleotides line up with TRBD2. With 2 bases clipped from V and 4 bases from J, the junction kept 7 bases outside the gene matches. This CDR3 is built from 15 residues. CDR1 is WNHNN, CDR2 SYGVQD, per germline (reference sequence). CDR3 region: CASSEGREVVYEQYF. The CDR3 coding sequence is TGCGCCAGCAGTGAGGGGCGGGAGGTGGTGTACGAGCAGTACTTC.